These T cell receptor beta chains were read from a single sample in a study of patients and donors after allogeneic stem cell transplantation. Each CDR3 protein is one row after TCRdb ran MiXCR on the RT-PCR reads. The sample contains more than 850,000 distinct CDR3 sequences, more than 15% of which appear only once. What was sequenced was blood, either unsorted or a sorted T cell fraction (not recorded which). These receptors originate from a human donor who was either an allogeneic HSCT recipient or a stem cell or donor lymphocyte infusion donor (not recorded which). It is not recorded whose cells these are; they may come from a transplant donor. Both conserved end residues are part of each CDR3. The order of the fields is V gene, clone size, CDR3 length, D gene, J gene, CDR3 protein, CDR3 DNA. A D gene is named only where the DNA matches it firmly. The size field is filled for only some rows; it gives once, few, many or a size class.

TRBV4-1	few	16	.	TRBJ2-7	CASSREGNGRIYEQYF	TGCGCCAGCAGCCGAGAAGGGAACGGGAGAATCTACGAGCAGTACTTC
TRBV7-3	few	16	TRBD2	TRBJ2-1	CASSITGTSGSQEQFF	TGTGCCAGCAGCATCACCGGGACTAGCGGGTCTCAGGAGCAGTTCTTC
TRBV20-1	.	13	.	TRBJ2-5	CSAMFLVRETQYF	TGCAGTGCTATGTTTCTAGTACGAGAGACCCAGTACTTC
TRBV5-1	.	14	TRBD1	TRBJ2-1	CASSEDREWDEQFF	TGCGCCAGCAGCGAGGACAGGGAATGGGATGAGCAGTTCTTC
TRBV28	few	14	.	TRBJ1-2	CASSLFRINYGYTF	TGTGCCAGCAGTTTATTTCGGATTAACTATGGCTACACCTTC
TRBV15	few	12	.	TRBJ2-1	CATSPTYNEQFF	TGTGCCACCAGCCCGACATACAATGAGCAGTTCTTC
TRBV10-3	.	15	.	TRBJ2-7	CAISDRTERGYEQYF	TGTGCCATCAGTGACCGGACGGAGAGAGGCTACGAGCAGTACTTC
TRBV11-2	few	16	.	TRBJ1-1	CASIQGRLRGSTEAFF	TGTGCCAGCATCCAAGGGAGATTGAGGGGGAGCACTGAAGCTTTCTTT
TRBV6-5	many	13	TRBD2	TRBJ2-3	CASSYSGGDTQYF	TGTGCCAGCAGTTACTCCGGGGGGGATACGCAGTATTTT
TRBV7-2	few	17	TRBD2	TRBJ2-7	CASSRTSGGPSSYEQYF	TGTGCCAGCAGCAGGACTAGCGGGGGCCCTAGCTCCTACGAGCAGTACTTC
TRBV5-1	.	16	.	TRBJ2-1	CASSPTSPRSMHEQFF	TGCGCCAGCAGCCCTACCTCGCCAAGAAGTATGCATGAGCAGTTCTTC
TRBV5-1	few	16	TRBD2	TRBJ2-3	CASSPPRLAETDTQYF	TGCGCCAGCAGCCCCCCGAGACTAGCGGAAACAGATACGCAGTATTTT
TRBV4-3	.	17	TRBD1	TRBJ2-3	CASSQDPWTGGTDTQYF	TGCGCCAGCAGCCAAGATCCGTGGACAGGGGGCACAGATACGCAGTATTTT
TRBV6-5	.	14	.	TRBJ2-5	CASSYSAREKTQYF	TGTGCCAGCAGTTACTCGGCCAGGGAGAAGACCCAGTACTTC
TRBV24-1	once	14	.	TRBJ2-1	CATALAYGSNEQFF	TGTGCCACCGCACTAGCATACGGCTCCAATGAGCAGTTCTTC
TRBV29-1	.	13	.	TRBJ2-7	CSPPPAQGWEQYF	TGCAGCCCCCCGCCGGCACAGGGCTGGGAGCAGTACTTC
TRBV4-3	many	17	.	TRBJ1-3	CASSQDDSPSSGNTIYF	TGCGCCAGCAGCCAAGACGACAGCCCCAGCTCTGGAAACACCATATATTTT
TRBV5-1	few	18	TRBD2	TRBJ2-2	CASSLLASGSANTGELFF	TGCGCCAGCAGCCTGCTCGCTAGCGGGTCCGCGAACACCGGGGAGCTGTTTTTT
TRBV24-1	few	11	.	TRBJ2-5	CATKGGETQYF	TGTGCCACCAAAGGCGGTGAGACCCAGTACTTC
TRBV10-3	.	13	TRBD2	TRBJ2-7	CANSGGESYEQYF	TGTGCCAATAGCGGGGGGGAGTCGTACGAGCAGTACTTC
TRBV7-3	many	15	TRBD2	TRBJ2-2	CASSLSSGGAGELFF	TGTGCCAGCAGCTTATCTAGCGGGGGGGCAGGGGAGCTGTTTTTT
TRBV30	.	12	.	TRBJ1-2	CAWKPQNYGYTF	TGTGCCTGGAAACCCCAAAACTATGGCTACACCTTC
TRBV3-1	.	17	.	TRBJ2-1	CASSQELGQGTYNEQFF	TGTGCCAGCAGCCAAGAATTAGGCCAGGGGACCTACAATGAGCAGTTCTTC
TRBV7-3	many	12	.	TRBJ2-2	CASSHATGELFF	TGTGCCAGCAGTCATGCCACCGGGGAGCTGTTTTTT
TRBV29-1	.	13	.	TRBJ1-1	CSVVPSLNTEAFF	TGCAGCGTTGTTCCCAGCTTGAACACTGAAGCTTTCTTT
TRBV5-1	few	15	TRBD1	TRBJ1-1	CASSLGGQGKTEAFF	TGCGCCAGCAGCTTGGGGGGACAGGGAAAAACTGAAGCTTTCTTT
TRBV20-1	many	14	.	TRBJ2-7	CSAREERNPYEQYF	TGCAGTGCTAGAGAGGAGAGGAATCCCTACGAGCAGTACTTC
TRBV12-3/TRBV12-4	few	13	TRBD1	TRBJ1-3	CASSQGAGNTIYF	TGTGCCAGCAGTCAGGGGGCGGGAAACACCATATATTTT